The T cell receptor (beta chain) under discussion was sequenced for a study of T-cell memory formation after mild COVID-19. Study findings and constraints: The finding that pre-infection memory included some responding clones suggested that cross-reactive memory joined.

TCRdb passed the 5' RACE reads through MiXCR, listing each CDR3 protein once. Among some 120,000 distinct CDR3 sequences, around a sixth were seen once, and the ten largest hold around 13%. This clonotype was found a few times. Its antigen is not known. This CDR3 comprises 14 residues. Trimming took off 0 bases at V and 10 bases at J, with 14 bases between the two ends. The V gene's germline CDR1 is SGDLS and CDR2 YYNGEE. The sample was PBMCs or a T cell subset sorted from them (not recorded which). The chain has TRBV9 and TRBJ2-1; D is ambiguous. The TCR comes from an adult woman who had mild COVID-19 (a few samples of this study predate the infection). Cell type and time point are not known. CDR3: CASSVGSKGPEQFF. DNA of the CDR3: TGTGCCAGCAGCGTAGGGTCTAAGGGCCCAGAGCAGTTCTTC.